Included here is one TCR beta chain sequence, with context. Its antigen remains unknown. This specimen belongs to a study of blood T cells in healthy people across ages. Notes on the study in general: Fewer expanded clones and more diversity marked long-lived versus aged donors.

Germline-derived CDR1 and CDR2 are KGHDR and SFDVKD. The V end was cut by 8 bases, the J end by 1 base, with 17 bases between. This CDR3 region has 16 residues. Using a J-beta primer mix together with a sample-barcoded 5' primer, a second PCR was run for about 7 to 12 cycles. TCRdb re-called the 5' RACE reads with MiXCR, one entry per CDR3 protein. The sample has around 750,000 distinct CDR3 sequences, about 55% seen once; the top ten hold around 40%. The gene calls are TRBV24-1 and TRBJ2-1; D might be TRBD1 or TRBD2, each matching 5 bases. Sequenced sample: blood. This sequence was found in a man aged 80 or over in good health. The CDR3 DNA reads as TGTGCCACCAAAGGGACCGCCCCCGAGTCCTACAATGAGCAGTTCTTC. Translating gives CATKGTAPESYNEQFF.